The 26 T cell receptor beta chains reported below all come from one sample, sequenced in a study of T cell responses to AZD1222 COVID-19 vaccine. Assay used: immunoSEQ multiplex PCR; TCRdb lists only in-frame clones, some missing. The sample records about 120,000 clones, approximately 85% being singletons. This specimen was peripheral blood, taken on day 0 of AZD1222 vaccination. The receptors here all came from an adult in good health.

The gene calls are TRBV11-3 and TRBJ1-2; D remains ambiguous. The CDR3 has 14 amino acids. Trimming took off 3 bases at V and 3 bases at J, with 11 bases between the two ends. Germline V gene sequence: CDR1 SGHNT, CDR2 YENEEA. The CDR3 DNA reads TGTGCCAGCAGCTTTTCCCTAAGGGACTATGGCTACACCTTC. Encoded protein: CASSFSLRDYGYTF.

This clone was recorded only once. The V gene is TRBV30, the J gene TRBJ1-1, with TRBD1 as a possible D gene (6 bases). CDR1 is GTSNPN, CDR2 SVGIG, per germline (reference sequence). This CDR3 is 13 amino acids long. The V end was cut by 8 bases, the J end by 5 bases, with 18 bases between. The CDR3 loop is CALLTRGKTEAFF. The CDR3 nucleotides are TGTGCCCTTCTTACCAGGGGTAAAACTGAAGCTTTCTTT.

The rearrangement uses TRBV9 and TRBJ1-2; 7 bases fit TRBD1. V gave up 0 bases and J gave up 4 bases; unmatched junction bases: 6. The CDR3 runs to 15 residues. Germline CDR1 reads SGDLS; CDR2 reads YYNGEE. CDR3 DNA: TGTGCCAGCAGCGTAGGCGGGACAGCGAGCTATGGCTACACCTTC. Protein product: CASSVGGTASYGYTF.

The table lists this clone with a count of one. This chain joins TRBV19 and TRBJ1-1; D gene ambiguous. Trimming took off 7 bases at V and 1 base at J, with 4 bases between the two ends. Germline-derived CDR1 and CDR2 are LNHDA and SQIVND (reference sequence). The CDR3 loop spans 11 amino acids. The chain's CDR3 is CASMGNTEAFF. The CDR3, as DNA: TGTGCCAGTATGGGGAACACTGAAGCTTTCTTT.

The chain carries TRBV5-4 and TRBJ1-2; 9 bases map to TRBD1. Germline values: CDR1 SGHNT, CDR2 YYREEE (reference sequence). Trimming cost V 2 bases and J 4 bases; bases outside gene matches: 6. This CDR3 region has 15 residues. The CDR3 here is CASSFPGQGGYGYTF. CDR3 nucleotide sequence: TGTGCCAGCAGCTTCCCGGGACAGGGTGGCTATGGCTACACCTTC.

This clone was observed a few times. The CDR3 DNA reads TGTGCCAGCAGTTCTCAGGTTCGGGGAGAAAAACTGTTTTTT. It codes for CASSSQVRGEKLFF. The chain employs TRBV28 and TRBJ1-4; no clear D gene. Between the trimmed V and J ends, which lost 4 bases and 8 bases, there was a span of 14 bases. In germline, CDR1 is MDHEN, CDR2 SYDVKM. The CDR3 covers 14 residues.

This chain joins TRBV28 and TRBJ2-2; TRBD1 or TRBD2 may be the D gene (5 bases each). The V gene lost 2 bases and the J gene lost 1 base, with 29 bases spanning the gap. The CDR3 loop spans 22 amino acids. The germline gives CDR1 MDHEN, CDR2 SYDVKM. Written as DNA, the CDR3 is TGTGCCAGCAGTTTACGGACTCATTACACTCTCGGGACGGGAAAGAACACCGGGGAGCTGTTTTTT. Residues: CASSLRTHYTLGTGKNTGELFF.

Only one count was recorded for this clone. The genes are TRBV19 and TRBJ1-4, with D possibly matching TRBD1 (5 bases). The V end lost 4 bases, the J end lost 7 bases, and 22 bases lay between the germline ends. CDR3 size: 17 residues. The germline gives CDR1 LNHDA, CDR2 SQIVND (reference sequence). The CDR3 DNA is TGTGCCAGTAGTAAACTACTCGCTAGGGGATGGCGTGAAAAACTGTTTTTT. Its protein is CASSKLLARGWREKLFF.

The V and J genes are TRBV28 and TRBJ1-2; 8 nucleotides agree with TRBD1. CDR3 length: 14 amino acids. CDR1 is MDHEN and CDR2 is SYDVKM in the germline V gene. V lost 5 bases, J lost 8 bases, and 10 bases stayed unmatched. The CDR3 coding sequence is TGTGCCAGCAGTATATTGGACAGGGTGGAAGGCTACACCTTC. Protein: CASSILDRVEGYTF.

This chain uses TRBV3-1 (or the pseudogene TRBV3-2) with TRBJ2-5; D ambiguous. The CDR3 has 17 residues. Germline loops: CDR1 LGHDT, CDR2 YNNKEL (reference sequence). V was cut by 2 bases and J by 3 bases, with 19 bases left in between. The CDR3 sequence is CASSQYQGGALKETQYF. CDR3 bases: TGTGCCAGCAGCCAATACCAAGGCGGAGCCTTAAAAGAGACCCAGTACTTC.

V and J are TRBV7-9 and TRBJ2-3, with 10 bases matching TRBD2. CDR1 is SEHNR, CDR2 FQNEAQ, per germline (reference sequence). The length of the CDR3 is 17 residues. V gave up 4 bases and J gave up 0 bases; unmatched junction bases: 7. Here the CDR3 reads CASSWAAGGPSTDTQYF. The CDR3, as DNA: TGTGCCAGCAGCTGGGCAGCGGGGGGGCCGAGCACAGATACGCAGTATTTT.

The chain combines TRBV5-6 with TRBJ2-1; 7 bases line up with TRBD2. CDR3 length: 13 amino acids. Trimming removed 5 bases from V and 5 bases from J; junction bases left unmatched: 4. The V gene's germline CDR1 is SGHDT and CDR2 YYEEEE. DNA for the CDR3: TGTGCCAGCAGTACCGGGACTAACAATGAGCAGTTCTTC. Residues: CASSTGTNNEQFF.

This clone was detected a few times. V is TRBV28 and J is TRBJ1-6, with D possibly matching TRBD1 (5 bases). V lost 6 bases and J 7 bases, leaving 16 bases between the germline ends. The germline CDR1 and CDR2 sequences are MDHEN and SYDVKM. The CDR3 runs to 15 residues. CDR3 residues: CASSRDGTGNSPLHF. The CDR3 coding sequence is TGTGCCAGCAGCCGGGATGGGACGGGAAATTCACCCCTCCACTTT.

There are a few counts of this clone. The chain couples TRBV12-3 or TRBV12-4 to TRBJ1-5; D is unresolved. The V end was cut by 3 bases, the J end by 0 bases, with 3 bases between. The CDR3 covers 13 residues. CDR3 bases: TGTGCCAGCAGTTTTAATAGCAATCAGCCCCAGCATTTT. Amino acids: CASSFNSNQPQHF.

This sequence joins TRBV21-1 and TRBJ1-1; whether TRBD1, the table's D call, matches the DNA was not checked. TRBV21-1 counts as a pseudogene. There are 15 residues in the CDR3. In nucleotides, the CDR3 is TGTGCCAGCAGAGTGACAGCCCCATCGCTGACTGAAGCTTTCTTT. Its translation is CASRVTAPSLTEAFF.

This chain uses TRBV27 with TRBJ2-7; TRBD1 or TRBD2 may be the D gene (5 bases each). Germline V lookup: CDR1 MNHEY, CDR2 SMNVEV (reference sequence). The CDR3 extends over 14 amino acids. The V and J ends lost 6 bases and 5 bases respectively, with 17 bases between them. In nucleotides, the CDR3 is TGTGCCAGCAGCATGAGGGCAGGGATCAACGAGCAGTACTTC. Amino acid sequence: CASSMRAGINEQYF.

CDR3 sequence: CASSQQLGYEQYF. The CDR3 bases are TGTGCCAGCAGTCAACAGCTAGGCTACGAGCAGTACTTC. The chain recombines TRBV12-3 or TRBV12-4 with TRBJ2-7; no clear D gene. The ends were cut back, 5 bases at V and 3 bases at J, with 11 bases in the middle. This CDR3 is 13 amino acids long.

The J gene is TRBJ1-2, the V gene TRBV6-2 or TRBV6-3; D is ambiguous. Trimming left V 3 bases short and J 4 bases short, with 12 bases between. In germline, CDR1 is MNHEY, CDR2 SVGEGT. The length of the CDR3 is 14 residues. The CDR3: CASSYLLTPYGYTF. CDR3 sequence (DNA): TGTGCCAGCAGTTATCTCCTAACCCCCTATGGCTACACCTTC.

This clone was detected once. V and J are TRBV27 and TRBJ1-6, with D uncertain. V was trimmed by 5 bases and J by 10 bases, leaving 15 bases between them. This CDR3 is 14 amino acids long. From germline, CDR1 is MNHEY and CDR2 SMNVEV (reference sequence). The CDR3: CASSPEPRASPLHF. CDR3 bases: TGTGCCAGCAGTCCCGAACCGAGGGCGTCACCCCTCCACTTT.

The CDR3 spells CATSRGQARAFF. In DNA, the CDR3 is TGTGCCACCAGCAGAGGACAGGCACGAGCTTTCTTT. This rearrangement joins TRBV15 to TRBJ1-1, with D maybe TRBD1 (6 bases). This CDR3 is 12 amino acids long. CDR1 LNHNV and CDR2 YYDKDF come from the germline V gene (reference sequence). Deletions cut 1 base from V and 10 bases from J, with 10 bases between.

The chain employs TRBV19 and TRBJ1-5; D is uncertain. The CDR3 has 14 residues. V gave up 7 bases and J gave up 2 bases, with 12 bases separating them. The germline gives CDR1 LNHDA, CDR2 SQIVND (reference sequence). The CDR3 is CASIAREGNQPQHF. In DNA, the CDR3 is TGTGCCAGTATAGCAAGGGAAGGCAATCAGCCCCAGCATTTT.

The rearrangement uses TRBV5-8 and TRBJ1-6; TRBD1 matches 8 bases. With V trimmed by 6 bases and J by 10 bases, 9 bases remained unmatched. Germline CDR1 SGHTS, CDR2 YDEGEE. The CDR3 totals 14 residues. The CDR3 region is CASTGQGEGSPLHF. The CDR3 DNA follows: TGTGCCAGCACAGGACAGGGCGAGGGCTCACCCCTCCACTTT.

The table lists this clone with a few counts. In nucleotides, the CDR3 is TGTGCCACCAGCCTCGGGGAGGGGGCAACAGATACGCAGTATTTT. This sequence encodes CATSLGEGATDTQYF. This sequence joins TRBV24-1 and TRBJ2-3; the D call may be TRBD1 or TRBD2 (7 bases each). The V gene's germline CDR1 is KGHDR and CDR2 SFDVKD. This CDR3 has 15 amino acids. V was cut by 7 bases and J by 3 bases, with 16 bases left in between.

The gene calls are TRBV21-1 and TRBJ2-7; the D call of TRBD1 is as the table states it, not checked on the DNA. TRBV21-1 is a pseudogene locus. The CDR3 sequence is 14 residues long. CDR3: CASSIRDTSYEQYF. In nucleotides, the CDR3 is TGTGCCAGCAGCATCCGGGACACCTCCTACGAGCAGTACTTC.

The chain uses TRBV6-2 or TRBV6-3 and TRBJ1-1; D perhaps matches TRBD1 (6 bases). V was shortened by 5 bases and J by 1 base, with 11 bases between the two germline ends. This CDR3 has 14 residues. Germline assignment: CDR1 MNHEY and CDR2 SVGEGT. The CDR3 here is CASSKGHWNTEAFF. DNA of the CDR3: TGTGCCAGCAGTAAGGGACACTGGAACACTGAAGCTTTCTTT.

The chain carries TRBV20-1 and TRBJ1-5; no clear D gene. This CDR3 contains 14 residues. Germline values: CDR1 DFQATT, CDR2 SNEGSKA (reference sequence). Trimming stripped 3 bases from V and 4 bases from J, with 13 bases between. CDR3: CSASGGDFNQPQHF. CDR3 coding DNA: TGCAGTGCTAGTGGTGGCGACTTTAATCAGCCCCAGCATTTT.